This record looks at one TCR beta chain sequence and its context. The entry originates in a study of blood T cell repertoires in COVID-19. Across the whole study: There were acute and convalescent COVID-19 samples, and they came from the United States, Italy and Spain.

Measured with immunoSEQ multiplex PCR; TCRdb has only the in-frame clones, and not every one. Of about 200,000 clones listed, roughly four fifths are singletons. V lost 4 bases and J lost 4, with 14 bases in between. The germline V gene has CDR1 SGHKS and CDR2 YYEKEE (reference sequence). CDR3 size: 14 residues. This receptor was taken from a woman between 70 and 85 years old with active or convalescent COVID-19. Sample: peripheral blood. This chain connects TRBV5-5 to TRBJ1-1, with D perhaps matching TRBD1 (5 bases). CDR3 nucleotides: TGTGCCAGCAGCCGAATTGGGGGAGGCACTGAAGCTTTCTTT. This encodes CASSRIGGGTEAFF.